Below, one T cell receptor (beta chain) is given with its context. Its specificity is unknown. The PCR ran on 60 Vbeta and 13 Jbeta primers. The protocol was immunoSEQ multiplex PCR, while the TCRdb copy is restricted to in-frame clones and leaves out a portion. The table has some 240,000 clones, about 72% seen once. These data originate in a study of cytomegalovirus exposure and HLA in healthy donors. Study overall: From around 180 million T cells, an earlier analysis saw roughly 110 million unique TCR beta sequences. Study results and caveats: Altogether, 150 to 200 TCR beta chains were recorded as cytomegalovirus-associated. Roughly even sequencing depth across donors was the assumption behind the presence/absence analyses. Earlier analysis yielded a pattern in which most TCR beta V segments were productive about 90% or about 30% of the time.

Germline CDR1 reads SGHRS; CDR2 reads YFSETQ. This CDR3 has 18 amino acids. The V and J ends lost 5 bases and 3 bases respectively, with 26 bases between them. This clonotype was obtained from a male donor in good health and CMV-seronegative. The chain is built from TRBV5-1 and TRBJ1-2; D is perhaps TRBD1 (6 bases). The sequencing input was PBMCs. CDR3 sequence reads: CASSFGIRSQGPDYGYTF. The CDR3 nucleotides are TGCGCCAGCAGTTTCGGAATCCGGAGCCAGGGGCCAGACTATGGCTACACCTTC.